Listed below are T cell receptor beta chains from one sample, sequenced in a study of blood T cell repertoires in COVID-19. Only in-frame clones appear in the TCRdb table, and some are missing; sequencing was by immunoSEQ multiplex PCR. This table holds more than 85,000 clones, almost 80% found once. The specimen sequenced was peripheral blood. The receptors derive from a man aged 60 to 75 with active or convalescent COVID-19. Both conserved end residues are part of each CDR3. A D gene is named only where the DNA matches it firmly. For some rows the clone size is stated as once, few or many, or as a class when expanded; others skip it.

V gene	D gene	J gene	clone size	CDR3 protein	CDR3 DNA
TRBV7-3	TRBD1	TRBJ2-1	-	CASSWDRGYEQFF	TGTGCCAGCAGCTGGGACAGGGGCTATGAGCAGTTCTTC
TRBV30	-	TRBJ1-2	-	CAWSLVSYGYTF	TGTGCCTGGAGTCTTGTTAGCTATGGCTACACCTTC
TRBV19	-	TRBJ1-4	-	CASSPGLHEKLFF	TGTGCCAGTAGTCCAGGACTCCATGAAAAACTGTTTTTT
TRBV3-1/TRBV3-2	-	TRBJ1-2	-	CASSQEGRKNGTF	TGTGCCAGCAGCCAAGAGGGCCGGAAGAATGGCACCTTC
TRBV10-2	TRBD1	TRBJ1-5	-	CASSTTGGFSGQPQHF	TGCGCCAGCAGTACGACAGGGGGGTTCAGTGGTCAGCCCCAGCATTTT
TRBV15	-	TRBJ2-3	few	CATSRDRHRGDTQYF	TGTGCCACCAGCAGAGATCGCCACCGAGGGGATACGCAGTATTTT
TRBV9	-	TRBJ1-1	-	CASSGGPGAEAFF	TGTGCCAGCAGCGGGGGGCCTGGAGCTGAAGCTTTCTTT
TRBV5-1	-	TRBJ2-2	-	CASSPVGGGELFF	TGCGCCAGCAGCCCCGTGGGGGGCGGGGAGCTGTTTTTT
TRBV6-2/TRBV6-3	TRBD1	TRBJ1-2	-	CASSRTGYQNYGYTF	TGTGCCAGCAGTCGGACAGGGTACCAGAACTATGGCTACACCTTC
TRBV5-1	TRBD2	TRBJ2-3	few	CASSLMGAGQGDTQYF	TGCGCCAGCAGCTTGATGGGAGCGGGGCAGGGAGATACGCAGTATTTT
TRBV5-4	TRBD1	TRBJ1-2	-	CASSSQGAGGYTF	TGTGCCAGCAGCTCACAGGGGGCCGGTGGCTACACCTTC
TRBV6-5	TRBD2	TRBJ2-5	-	CASRGREVWETQYF	TGTGCCAGCAGAGGGCGGGAGGTTTGGGAGACCCAGTACTTC
TRBV6-5	-	TRBJ1-6	-	CASSSLGANSPLHF	TGTGCCAGCAGTTCTTTGGGGGCGAATTCACCCCTCCACTTT
TRBV19	-	TRBJ2-1	-	CASRRSSYNEQFF	TGTGCCAGTAGGCGGAGCTCCTACAATGAGCAGTTCTTC
TRBV7-9	-	TRBJ2-3	-	CASSLGGDFSTDTQYF	TGTGCCAGCAGCTTAGGGGGGGACTTTAGCACAGATACGCAGTATTTT
TRBV25-1	-	TRBJ2-1	-	CASRWTNNEQFF	TGTGCCAGCAGATGGACTAACAATGAGCAGTTCTTC
TRBV7-2	-	TRBJ2-2	few	CASSLAPGGFTGELFF	TGTGCCAGCAGCCTAGCCCCAGGGGGGTTCACCGGGGAGCTGTTTTTT
TRBV5-1	TRBD2	TRBJ2-3	-	CASSFLADTDTQYF	TGCGCCAGCAGCTTTCTAGCGGACACGGATACGCAGTATTTT
TRBV6-2/TRBV6-3	-	TRBJ1-2	-	CASSLGQLANYGYTF	TGTGCCAGCAGTTTGGGCCAACTAGCTAACTATGGCTACACCTTC
TRBV6-5	TRBD1	TRBJ1-4	-	CASSWDHGQGYEKLFF	TGTGCCAGCAGTTGGGACCACGGACAGGGGTATGAAAAACTGTTTTTT
TRBV2	TRBD2	TRBJ2-1	-	CASNGKLAGVLYNEQFF	TGTGCCAGCAACGGGAAACTAGCGGGAGTTTTGTACAATGAGCAGTTCTTC
TRBV4-3	-	TRBJ2-4	once	CASSQESGVSDIQYF	TGCGCCAGCAGCCAAGAATCGGGGGTTTCGGACATTCAGTACTTC
TRBV12-3/TRBV12-4	-	TRBJ2-2	-	CASSLTVTGELFF	TGTGCCAGCAGCTTGACAGTTACCGGGGAGCTGTTTTTT
TRBV5-8	-	TRBJ2-5	-	CASSLERLQEIQYF	TGTGCCAGCAGCTTGGAGCGCCTCCAAGAGATCCAGTACTTC
TRBV7-9	TRBD1	TRBJ2-3	-	CASSLGGTVRDTQYF	TGTGCCAGCAGCTTAGGAGGGACAGTAAGAGATACGCAGTATTTT
TRBV5-4	-	TRBJ1-2	once	CASSSGGANYGYTF	TGTGCCAGCAGCTCGGGGGGGGCTAACTATGGCTACACCTTC
TRBV9	TRBD1	TRBJ2-1	-	CASSVGGTGVYNEQFF	TGTGCCAGCAGCGTAGGAGGGACAGGGGTCTACAATGAGCAGTTCTTC
TRBV27	TRBD2	TRBJ2-2	-	CASALAGPTGELFF	TGTGCCAGCGCGCTAGCGGGACCTACCGGGGAGCTGTTTTTT
TRBV6-5	-	TRBJ2-2	-	CASKGGLNTGELFF	TGTGCCAGCAAGGGGGGGTTGAACACCGGGGAGCTGTTTTTT
TRBV24-1	TRBD1	TRBJ1-4	-	CATGSTGTGDEKLFF	TGTGCCACCGGTTCAACCGGGACAGGAGATGAAAAACTGTTTTTT
TRBV6-6	-	TRBJ1-2	-	CASSGGGIYYGYTF	TGTGCCAGCAGTGGAGGCGGAATTTACTATGGCTACACCTTC
TRBV7-2	-	TRBJ1-6	-	CASSFQVSYNSPLHF	TGTGCCAGCAGCTTTCAGGTTTCCTATAATTCACCCCTCCACTTT
TRBV18	TRBD2	TRBJ2-1	-	CASSTGLAGDREQFF	TGTGCCAGCTCAACCGGACTAGCGGGAGATAGGGAGCAGTTCTTC
TRBV5-1	TRBD2	TRBJ2-1	-	CASSSSGGTSGNSYNEQFF	TGCGCCAGCAGCTCGAGTGGGGGGACTAGCGGGAACTCCTACAATGAGCAGTTCTTC
TRBV29-1	-	TRBJ2-1	-	CSVGGAVGSEQFF	TGCAGCGTTGGGGGAGCGGTGGGGTCTGAGCAGTTCTTC
TRBV18	-	TRBJ1-1	few	CASSQTGSEAFF	TGTGCCAGCTCACAAACAGGGTCTGAAGCTTTCTTT
TRBV18	TRBD1	TRBJ2-7	-	CASSPGTVLYEQYF	TGTGCCAGCTCACCCGGGACAGTTCTCTACGAGCAGTACTTC
TRBV5-5	-	TRBJ2-7	-	CASSSAGASSYEQYF	TGTGCCAGCAGCTCGGCTGGAGCTTCCTCCTACGAGCAGTACTTC
TRBV6-1	TRBD1	TRBJ2-7	few	CASSERSGTEGYEQYF	TGTGCCAGCAGTGAGAGATCCGGGACAGAGGGCTACGAGCAGTACTTC
TRBV11-2	TRBD1	TRBJ1-2	-	CASSPKTGGNGYTF	TGTGCCAGCAGCCCGAAGACAGGGGGAAATGGCTACACCTTC
TRBV11-2	TRBD2	TRBJ2-2	few	CASSSLSGTSGTGELFF	TGTGCCAGCAGTTCCCTTTCCGGGACTAGCGGCACCGGGGAGCTGTTTTTT
TRBV10-2	-	TRBJ2-5	-	CASSAGTPGETQYF	TGCGCCAGCAGTGCCGGGACACCGGGGGAGACCCAGTACTTC
TRBV27	-	TRBJ1-1	-	CASRRDTLNTEAFF	TGTGCCAGCAGGAGGGACACTTTGAACACTGAAGCTTTCTTT
TRBV7-2	-	TRBJ1-1	-	CASSLGGGRAEAFF	TGTGCCAGCAGCCTGGGCGGGGGGCGCGCTGAAGCTTTCTTT
TRBV19	TRBD1	TRBJ1-4	-	CATLGTGAGEKLFF	TGTGCCACCCTCGGGACAGGGGCAGGTGAAAAACTGTTTTTT
TRBV2	-	TRBJ2-7	-	CASSEPRYGEQYF	TGTGCCAGCAGTGAACCCAGATATGGCGAGCAGTACTTC
TRBV2	-	TRBJ2-3	-	CASTLGGLSTDTQYF	TGTGCCAGCACACTCGGGGGACTCAGCACAGATACGCAGTATTTT
TRBV5-1	TRBD1	TRBJ1-6	-	CASSGTGSNSPLHF	TGCGCCAGCAGCGGGACAGGGAGTAATTCACCCCTCCACTTT
TRBV7-9	-	TRBJ2-3	-	CASSLGQGYDTQYF	TGTGCCAGCAGCTTAGGGCAGGGGTATGATACGCAGTATTTT
TRBV27	-	TRBJ2-2	-	CASSLGQQGELFF	TGTGCCAGCAGTTTGGGACAACAAGGGGAGCTGTTTTTT
TRBV12-3/TRBV12-4	TRBD2	TRBJ2-7	-	CASSPGLANEQYF	TGTGCCAGCAGTCCGGGACTAGCTAACGAGCAGTACTTC
TRBV27	-	TRBJ1-1	-	CASSLLYGNTEAFF	TGTGCCAGCAGTTTACTTTACGGGAACACTGAAGCTTTCTTT
TRBV7-2	-	TRBJ2-5	few	CASSPLETQYF	TGTGCCAGCAGCCCATTGGAGACCCAGTACTTC
TRBV7-9	-	TRBJ2-1	-	CASSLVQGKYFF	TGTGCCAGCAGCTTAGTTCAGGGGAAATACTTCTTC
TRBV18	TRBD1	TRBJ1-5	-	CASSPQGQASNQPQHF	TGTGCCAGCTCACCCCAGGGACAGGCTAGCAATCAGCCCCAGCATTTT
TRBV7-2	TRBD2	TRBJ2-5	-	CASSSRTSENQYF	TGTGCCAGCAGCTCCCGGACTAGCGAAAACCAGTACTTC